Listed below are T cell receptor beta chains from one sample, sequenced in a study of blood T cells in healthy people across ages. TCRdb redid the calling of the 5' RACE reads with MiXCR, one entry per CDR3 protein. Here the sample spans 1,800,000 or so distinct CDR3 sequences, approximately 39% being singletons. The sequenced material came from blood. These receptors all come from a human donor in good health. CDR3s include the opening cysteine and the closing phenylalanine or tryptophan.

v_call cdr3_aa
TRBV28 CASSLSGAVRTQYF
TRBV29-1 CSVFDSFEQYF
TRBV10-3 CAISEPGASGRYEQYF
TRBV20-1 CSARDRGLSGSTIYF
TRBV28 CASSLMGTVSNEQYF
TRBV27 CASRDFGEVDEQYF
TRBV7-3 CASSITGGPYEQYF
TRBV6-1 CASIWVGGETQYF
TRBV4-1 CASSQDTGAAFYSYGYTF
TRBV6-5 CASSPPGGWGTEAFF
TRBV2 CASSEDGLGRFF
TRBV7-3 CASSPKGDNEQFF
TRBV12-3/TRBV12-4 CASSRGGLAASEQYF
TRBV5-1 CASSYTIGEGVDNEQFF
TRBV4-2 CANSQDRRAVEAEAFF
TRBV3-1 CASSSGTVNAEAFF
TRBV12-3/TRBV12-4 CASTLGAGNGYTF
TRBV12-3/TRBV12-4 CASRRDGGSEQYF
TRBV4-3 CASSQVGLSNYGYTF
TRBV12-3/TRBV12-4 CASSRVGSSYEQYF
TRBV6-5 CAGSNPTGGRGTQYF
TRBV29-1 CSVESGVGSYEQYF
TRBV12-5 CASGLVPVPTDTQYF
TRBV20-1 CSANIPEASLIYEQYF
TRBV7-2 CASSSSGGRETQYF
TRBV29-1 CSVDRLSNYGYTF
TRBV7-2 CASSDGTHQNIQYF
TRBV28 CASRPRRQALRETQYF
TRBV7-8 CASSSEVAGGPADTQYF
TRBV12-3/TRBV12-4 CASLPMLAGNNEQFF
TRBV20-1 CSAREGRGNQPQHF
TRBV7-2 CASSNGGSSYEQYF
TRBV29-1 CSVQGGQSYEQYF
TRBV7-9 CASSPGRLAKNIQYF
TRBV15 CATSRDKGQLSSLHF
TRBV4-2 CASSQAPGLAGELFF
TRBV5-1 CASSLSGRHGYTF
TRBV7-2 CASSPLDVSYEQYF
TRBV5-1 CASSYRLKRGDRDHTQYF
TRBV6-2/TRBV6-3 CAGAQRASSYNEQFF
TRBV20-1 CSASWGGSYNEQFF
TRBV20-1 CSASPTGRWWTQYF
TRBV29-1 CSVNTGYEQYF
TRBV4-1 CASTTGVNTEAFF
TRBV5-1 CASSAPGTNTEAFF
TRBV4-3 CASSQDSTGSWPQHF